This TCR beta chain was identified in a study of control samples from healthy donors and cancer patients. The method was immunoSEQ multiplex PCR; TCRdb's version includes in-frame clones alone and lacks a portion of them. The profile shows around 70,000 clones, 94% of them singletons. Sequenced sample: blood. This TCR was sampled from a woman between 25 and 40 years old in good health.

In DNA, the CDR3 is TGCGCCAGCAGCCAAGATGGGGGAGGATATGGCTACACCTTC. Translating it yields CASSQDGGGYGYTF. V and J are TRBV4-1 and TRBJ1-2, with D possibly TRBD1 on 5 matching bases. The V gene lost 0 bases and the J gene lost 5 bases, with 10 bases spanning the gap. The CDR3 consists of 14 residues. Germline CDR1 and CDR2: MGHRA and YSYEKL.